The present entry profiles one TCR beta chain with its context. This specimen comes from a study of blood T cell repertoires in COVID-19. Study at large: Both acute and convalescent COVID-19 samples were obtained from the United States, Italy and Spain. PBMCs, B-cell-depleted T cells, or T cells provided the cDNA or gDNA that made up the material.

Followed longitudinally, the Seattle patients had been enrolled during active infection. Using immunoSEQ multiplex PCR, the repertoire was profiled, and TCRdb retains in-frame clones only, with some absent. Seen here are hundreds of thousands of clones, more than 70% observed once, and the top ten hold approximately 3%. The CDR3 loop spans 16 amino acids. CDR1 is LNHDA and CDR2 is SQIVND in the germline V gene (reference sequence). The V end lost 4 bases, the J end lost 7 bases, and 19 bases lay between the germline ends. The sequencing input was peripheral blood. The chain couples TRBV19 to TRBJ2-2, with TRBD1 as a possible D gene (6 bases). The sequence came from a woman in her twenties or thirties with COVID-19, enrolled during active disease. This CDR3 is CASSRIGQGIGGELFF. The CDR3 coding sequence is TGTGCCAGTAGTAGAATAGGGCAGGGGATCGGCGGGGAGCTGTTTTTT.